This TCR beta chain appears in the sequencing data of a study of shared clonotypes between healthy human individuals. Profiled with immunoSEQ multiplex PCR; TCRdb holds only in-frame clones, not every one. The repertoire has approximately 700,000 clones, 60% to 75% of them found once; the top ten carry around 1.8%. Material for sequencing was memory CD4+ T cells sorted from blood. The subset: CD45RA-negative fraction. This clonotype originated in a woman under 40 in good health.

The CDR3 DNA reads as TGTGCCAGCAGCTTAGAGCGGGACAGCTCCTACGAGCAGTACTTC. It is translated as CASSLERDSSYEQYF. The genes are TRBV7-9 and TRBJ2-7; D may be TRBD1 or TRBD2 (7 bases each). The CDR3 runs to 15 residues. CDR1 is SEHNR, CDR2 FQNEAQ, per germline (reference sequence). Trimming stripped 1 base from V and 0 bases from J, with 10 bases between.